This TCR beta chain was captured by sequencing in a study of T cell responses to AZD1222 COVID-19 vaccine. Study-level findings and limits: After two AZD1222 doses, spike-specific TCR breadth and depth rose versus day 0. Repertoires in all cases were sampled only once the peak T cell response had passed. The sample set comprised mostly white British donors with more females, and clonal diversity was possibly underestimated. Baseline seropositives among AZD1222 recipients totaled only five to seven.

The germline gives CDR1 GTSNPN, CDR2 SVGIG (reference sequence). This CDR3 has 15 amino acids. Trimming cost V 0 bases and J 7 bases; bases outside gene matches: 7. In the case of this clone: Its antigen is currently unknown.

Repertoires were generated with immunoSEQ multiplex PCR, while TCRdb's copy carries only in-frame clones and drops some. The table includes hundreds of thousands of clones, 90% to 95% detected once. This receptor was taken from an adult in good health. The genes are TRBV30 and TRBJ2-2; TRBD1 matches at 8 bases. The input for sequencing was peripheral blood, taken on day 0 of MenACWY control vaccination. This CDR3 reads CAWSVRRGLIGELFF. The CDR3 DNA reads TGTGCCTGGAGTGTACGCAGGGGGCTGATCGGGGAGCTGTTTTTT.